This paragraph reports one TCR beta chain. The CDR3 is 15 residues long. In germline, CDR1 is MNHEY, CDR2 SVGEGT. V gave up 5 bases and J gave up 3 bases; unmatched junction bases: 5. Repertoires were generated with immunoSEQ multiplex PCR, while TCRdb's copy carries only in-frame clones and drops some. The table has about 300,000 clones, about 88% seen once. This specimen comes from a study of blood T cell repertoires in COVID-19. The TCR sequence derives from a man between 65 and 79 years old with acute or convalescent COVID-19. The rearrangement links TRBV6-2 or TRBV6-3 to TRBJ2-5; 11 bases map to TRBD2. The sample taken for sequencing was peripheral blood. The CDR3 protein is CASSPVAGGKETQYF. The CDR3 coding sequence is TGTGCCAGCAGTCCAGTAGCGGGGGGGAAAGAGACCCAGTACTTC.